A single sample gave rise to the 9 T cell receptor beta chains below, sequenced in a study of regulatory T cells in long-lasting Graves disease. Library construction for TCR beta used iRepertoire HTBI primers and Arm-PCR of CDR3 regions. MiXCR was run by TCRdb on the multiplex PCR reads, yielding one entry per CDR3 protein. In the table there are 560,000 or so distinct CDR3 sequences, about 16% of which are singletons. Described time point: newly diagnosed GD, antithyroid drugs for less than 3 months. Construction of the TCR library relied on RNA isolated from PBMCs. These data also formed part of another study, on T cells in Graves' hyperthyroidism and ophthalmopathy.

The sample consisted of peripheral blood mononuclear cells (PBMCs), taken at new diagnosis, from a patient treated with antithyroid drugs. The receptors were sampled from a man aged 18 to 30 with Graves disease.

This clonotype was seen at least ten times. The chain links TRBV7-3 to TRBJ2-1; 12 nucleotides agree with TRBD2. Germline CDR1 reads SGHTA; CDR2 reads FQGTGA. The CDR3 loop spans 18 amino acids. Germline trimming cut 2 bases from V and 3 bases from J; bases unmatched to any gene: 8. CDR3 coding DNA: TGTGCCAGCAGCTTAGTTGCTAGCGGGAGGGCCCTCTACAATGAGCAGTTCTTC. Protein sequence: CASSLVASGRALYNEQFF.

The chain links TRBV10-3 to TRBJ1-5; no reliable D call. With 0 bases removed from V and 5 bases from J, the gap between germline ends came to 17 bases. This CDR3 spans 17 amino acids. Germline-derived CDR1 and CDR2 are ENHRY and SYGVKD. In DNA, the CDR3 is TGTGCCATCAGTGAGTCCGGGTCAGGCTTGGGCGATCAGCCCCAGCATTTT. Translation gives CAISESGSGLGDQPQHF.

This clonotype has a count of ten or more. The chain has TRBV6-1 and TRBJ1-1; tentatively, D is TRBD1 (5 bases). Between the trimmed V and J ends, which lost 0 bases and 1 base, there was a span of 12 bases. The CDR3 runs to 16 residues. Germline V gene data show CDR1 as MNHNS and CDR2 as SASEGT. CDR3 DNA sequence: TGTGCCAGCAGTGAAGCCCCTGCCGACAGGAACACTGAAGCTTTCTTT. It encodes CASSEAPADRNTEAFF.

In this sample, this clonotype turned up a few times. The CDR3 DNA is TGCAGCGTCGGCTATGCCTACAATGAGCAGTTCTTC. This codes for CSVGYAYNEQFF. The chain recombines TRBV29-1 with TRBJ2-1; D call uncertain. CDR3 length equals 12 residues. Germline CDR1 and CDR2: SQVTM and ANQGSEA. The germline V and J ends were trimmed by 6 bases and 2 bases, with 8 bases remaining between them.

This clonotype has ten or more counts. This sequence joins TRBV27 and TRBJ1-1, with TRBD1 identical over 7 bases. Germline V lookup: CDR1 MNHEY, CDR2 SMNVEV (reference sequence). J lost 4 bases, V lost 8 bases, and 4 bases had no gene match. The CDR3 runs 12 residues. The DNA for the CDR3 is TGTGCCAGCGCTGCAGGGGGCACTGAAGCTTTCTTT. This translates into CASAAGGTEAFF.

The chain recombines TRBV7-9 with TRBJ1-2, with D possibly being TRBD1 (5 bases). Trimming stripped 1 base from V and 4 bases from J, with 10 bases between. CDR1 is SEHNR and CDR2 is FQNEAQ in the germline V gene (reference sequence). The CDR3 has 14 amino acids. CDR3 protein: CASSLGGRAYGYTF. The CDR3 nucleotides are TGTGCCAGCAGCTTAGGGGGGAGGGCCTATGGCTACACCTTC.

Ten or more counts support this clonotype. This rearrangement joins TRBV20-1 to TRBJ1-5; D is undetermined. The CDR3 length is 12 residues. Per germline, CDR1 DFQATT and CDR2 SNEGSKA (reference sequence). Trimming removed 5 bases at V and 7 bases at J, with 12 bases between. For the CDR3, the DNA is TGCAGTGCTCGGCCACGCGGACAGCCCCAGCATTTT. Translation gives CSARPRGQPQHF.

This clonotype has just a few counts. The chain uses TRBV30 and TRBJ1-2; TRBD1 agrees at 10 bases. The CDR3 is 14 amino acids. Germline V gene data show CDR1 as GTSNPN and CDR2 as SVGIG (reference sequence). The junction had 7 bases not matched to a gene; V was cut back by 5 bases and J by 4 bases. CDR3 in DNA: TGTGCCTGGCTGGGACAGGGGCAACTCTATGGCTACACCTTC. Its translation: CAWLGQGQLYGYTF.

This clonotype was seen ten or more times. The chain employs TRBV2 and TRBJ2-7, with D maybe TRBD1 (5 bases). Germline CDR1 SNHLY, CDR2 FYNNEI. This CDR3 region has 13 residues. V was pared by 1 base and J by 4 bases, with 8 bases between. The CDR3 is CASSEEAGYEQYF. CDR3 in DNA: TGTGCCAGCAGTGAAGAGGCAGGGTACGAGCAGTACTTC.